These 5 T cell receptor beta chains were all obtained from the same sample, sequenced in a study of long-term antiretroviral therapy in people with HIV. Version v3.0 of the immunoSEQ assay ran at survey level. Measured with immunoSEQ multiplex PCR; TCRdb has only the in-frame clones, and not every one. The sample contains about 25,000 clones, roughly 79% of which appear only once. The specimen was unsorted PBMCs, collected 1.1 years before starting antiretroviral therapy. These receptor sequences come from a woman aged 40 to 50 with HIV.

The rearrangement uses TRBV5-6 and TRBJ2-7; the match to TRBD2 covers 10 bases. Germline V CDR1 and CDR2: SGHDT, YYEEEE. J lost 4 bases, V lost 1 base, and 2 bases had no gene match. This CDR3 has 14 amino acids. The CDR3 DNA reads as TGTGCCAGCAGCTTGACTAGCGGGAAATACGAGCAGTACTTC. Amino acids: CASSLTSGKYEQYF.

CDR3 protein: CATSGRVQETQYF. CDR3 DNA sequence: TGTGCCACTAGTGGACGAGTCCAAGAGACCCAGTACTTC. The V and J genes are TRBV15 and TRBJ2-5; D is uncertain. This CDR3 has 13 amino acids. Germline assignment: CDR1 LNHNV and CDR2 YYDKDF (reference sequence). The V and J ends lost 9 bases and 1 base respectively, with 12 bases between them. The whole variable domain, filled in from reference TRBV15 and TRBJ2-5, reads DAMVIQNPRYQVTQFGKPVTLSCSQTLNHNVMYWYQQKSSQAPKLLFHYYDKDFNNEADTPDNFQSRRPNTSFCFLDIRSPGLGDTAMYLCATSGRVQETQYFGPGTRLLVL.

The CDR3 sequence is CASSPVRINYGYTF. The CDR3 DNA sequence: TGTGCCAGCAGTCCAGTACGGATTAACTATGGCTACACCTTC. The genes are TRBV28 and TRBJ1-2; D uncertain. The CDR3 totals 14 residues. Trimming cost V 5 bases and J 1 base, with 11 bases left between them. Germline V gives CDR1 MDHEN, CDR2 SYDVKM.

The rearrangement links TRBV27 to TRBJ1-1; D possibly corresponds to TRBD1 (5 bases). The CDR3 extends over 15 amino acids. Trimming pared 0 bases from V and 4 bases from J, leaving 12 bases between. Germline V CDR1 and CDR2: MNHEY, SMNVEV (reference sequence). The CDR3: CASSLSRGWSTEAFF. Written as DNA, the CDR3 is TGTGCCAGCAGTTTATCACGGGGCTGGAGCACTGAAGCTTTCTTT.

The chain combines TRBV4-1 with TRBJ1-2, with D perhaps TRBD1 (5 bases). Germline V CDR1 and CDR2: MGHRA, YSYEKL. Trimming left V 0 bases short and J 0 bases short, with 11 bases between. This CDR3 is 16 amino acids long. The DNA for the CDR3 is TGCGCCAGCAGCCAAGATAGGGGCATCTCTAACTATGGCTACACCTTC. Its protein product is CASSQDRGISNYGYTF.